Listed here are 23 T cell receptor beta chains from one sample, sequenced in a study of T cell repertoires in cytomegalovirus infection. A single record per CDR3 protein comes from TCRdb applying MiXCR to the reads. This sample has roughly 200,000 distinct CDR3 sequences, with 17% found just once. Sequencing was carried out using CD8+ T cells from PBMCs. The source of these receptors is a human donor in good health (CMV status not recorded). Some clones in this sample may be carry-over from other donors' samples.

In this sample, this clonotype turned up a few times. This chain joins TRBV7-9 and TRBJ2-3; 12 bases line up with TRBD1. The CDR3 sequence is 18 residues long. Germline assignment: CDR1 SEHNR and CDR2 FQNEAQ (reference sequence). Trimming cost V 4 bases and J 0 bases; bases outside gene matches: 8. In DNA, the CDR3 is TGTGCCAGCAGCTCGGGACAGGGGGCCCTTACTAGCACAGATACGCAGTATTTT. This translates into CASSSGQGALTSTDTQYF.

This clonotype was detected a few times. This chain uses TRBV7-9 with TRBJ2-1, with D unclear. This CDR3 is built from 13 residues. V lost 8 bases, J lost 9 bases, and 17 bases lay in between. Germline CDR1 is SEHNR and CDR2 is FQNEAQ (reference sequence). CDR3 in amino acids: CASYAPLVPEQFF. In nucleotides, the CDR3 is TGTGCCAGCTATGCACCGCTCGTTCCTGAGCAGTTCTTC.

The chain carries TRBV7-6 and TRBJ2-5; D ambiguous. This CDR3 contains 12 residues. CDR1 and CDR2 from the germline V gene are SGHVS and FNYEAQ. V lost 1 base, J lost 5 bases, and 5 bases lay in between. CDR3 sequence reads: CASSLGWETQYF. CDR3 coding DNA: TGTGCCAGCAGCTTAGGGTGGGAGACCCAGTACTTC.

The chain employs TRBV6-1 and TRBJ2-3, with a tentative D call TRBD2 (6 bases). Looked up from germline, CDR1 is MNHNS and CDR2 is SASEGT. Trimming pared 4 bases from V and 3 bases from J, leaving 17 bases between. This CDR3 has 16 residues. The CDR3 nucleotides are TGTGCCAGCAGTGCCGCCCGACTAGTGTTGACAGATACGCAGTATTTT. Its protein product is CASSAARLVLTDTQYF.

This chain joins TRBV6-5 and TRBJ2-1, with no clear D. CDR3 length: 18 amino acids. Trimming pared 10 bases from V and 2 bases from J, leaving 27 bases between. Germline CDR1 MNHEY, CDR2 SVGAGI. The CDR3 sequence: CATANPHLIRETYNEQFF. CDR3 bases: TGTGCCACCGCAAACCCCCACCTCATAAGAGAGACCTACAATGAGCAGTTCTTC.

This clonotype has only a few counts. The chain joins TRBV10-1 to TRBJ2-1; D not resolved. V lost 0 bases, J lost 8 bases, and 14 bases lay in between. Germline V gene lookup returns CDR1 WNHNN and CDR2 SYGVQD (reference sequence). The CDR3 length is 15 residues. The chain's CDR3 is CASSESAAPSDEQFF. The CDR3 DNA reads as TGCGCCAGCAGTGAGTCCGCGGCCCCCTCGGATGAGCAGTTCTTC.

There are a few counts of this clonotype. The DNA for the CDR3 is TGTGCCAGCAGTTTCGGGCAGGGACCTTACATTGGGGACACCGGGGAGCTGTTTTTT. Translated: CASSFGQGPYIGDTGELFF. V usage is TRBV12-3 or TRBV12-4 and J usage is TRBJ2-2; possibly TRBD1 or TRBD2 for D (5 bases each). V was pared by 3 bases and J by 3 bases, with 23 bases between. The CDR3 consists of 19 residues.

V usage is TRBV7-2 and J usage is TRBJ2-1; tentatively, D is TRBD2 (6 bases). Looked up from germline, CDR1 is SGHTA and CDR2 is FQGNSA. Trimming stripped 11 bases from V and 8 bases from J, with 19 bases between. The CDR3 has 13 amino acids. The CDR3 reads CACLAAFGDEQFF. CDR3 bases: TGTGCCTGTTTAGCGGCTTTCGGGGATGAGCAGTTCTTC.

The chain is built from TRBV18 and TRBJ2-1; D gene unclear. Germline CDR1 and CDR2: KGHSH and LQKENI. V lost 4 bases and J 10 bases, leaving 17 bases between the germline ends. This CDR3 comprises 14 residues. This chain's CDR3 is CASSHPLYDGEQFF. For the CDR3, the DNA is TGTGCCAGCTCACATCCCCTGTACGATGGGGAGCAGTTCTTC.

A few counts support this clonotype. The rearrangement links TRBV28 to TRBJ1-5, with TRBD1 matching over 11 bases. CDR1 and CDR2 (germline): MDHEN, SYDVKM. With V trimmed by 5 bases and J by 6 bases, 3 bases remained unmatched. The CDR3 length is 14 residues. The DNA of the CDR3 is TGTGCCAGCAGTCGGACAGGGGGCGGTCAGCCCCAGCATTTT. Its protein is CASSRTGGGQPQHF.

This clonotype was observed many times. The V call is TRBV5-6, the J call TRBJ2-7; D is undetermined. CDR1 is SGHDT and CDR2 is YYEEEE in the germline V gene. The CDR3 spans 13 residues. Trimming removed 2 bases at V and 1 base at J, with 7 bases between. In nucleotides, the CDR3 is TGTGCCAGCAGCTTAGGTCAGTCCTACGAGCAGTACTTC. It codes for CASSLGQSYEQYF.

The V call is TRBV11-1, the J call TRBJ1-1; tentatively, D is TRBD1 (6 bases). The V gene lost 6 bases and the J gene lost 6 bases, with 11 bases spanning the gap. CDR3 length: 12 residues. Germline V gives CDR1 SGHAT, CDR2 FQDESV (reference sequence). CDR3 sequence (DNA): TGTGCCAGCAGTCCCCAGGGGCCTGAAGCTTTCTTT. Its translation is CASSPQGPEAFF.

The V and J genes are TRBV12-3 or TRBV12-4 and TRBJ2-3, with 13 bases matching TRBD2. V shed 8 bases and J 2 bases; nucleotides not matched to a gene: 7. The CDR3 runs to 16 residues. CDR3 protein: CASPSGLAGATDTQYF. DNA for the CDR3: TGTGCCAGCCCCTCCGGACTAGCGGGGGCCACAGATACGCAGTATTTT.

The rearrangement joins TRBV29-1 to TRBJ2-7; 15 bases map to TRBD2. CDR3 length: 17 amino acids. From germline, CDR1 is SQVTM and CDR2 ANQGSEA. The V and J ends lost 3 bases and 0 bases, in that order; junction bases with no gene match: 6. CDR3 sequence: CSVEGTSGGLSSYEQYF. CDR3 in DNA: TGCAGCGTTGAGGGGACTAGCGGGGGGCTAAGCTCCTACGAGCAGTACTTC.

The V call is TRBV20-1, the J call TRBJ1-6, with TRBD1 matching over 8 bases. Germline V gene lookup returns CDR1 DFQATT and CDR2 SNEGSKA (reference sequence). The trim removed 1 base at V and 10 bases at J, leaving 12 bases unmatched. The CDR3 runs 16 residues. CDR3 sequence reads: CSARAQQGDKGSPLHF. The DNA of the CDR3 is TGCAGTGCTAGAGCCCAACAGGGGGACAAAGGGTCACCCCTCCACTTT.

There are a few counts of this clonotype. The J gene is TRBJ2-5, the V gene TRBV20-1; D may be TRBD2 (6 bases). The germline V gene has CDR1 DFQATT and CDR2 SNEGSKA (reference sequence). This CDR3 is built from 14 residues. Deletions cut 6 bases from V and 1 base from J, with 15 bases between. The CDR3 coding sequence is TGCAGTGCCCCCCCAGCGGGCCTCCAAGAGACCCAGTACTTC. Translated: CSAPPAGLQETQYF.

The chain is built from TRBV29-1 and TRBJ2-7; 10 nucleotides match TRBD1. V lost 4 bases and J lost 2; bases outside the gene matches: 8. Germline values: CDR1 SQVTM, CDR2 ANQGSEA. The CDR3 covers 15 residues. The CDR3, as DNA: TGCAGCGTTGTGCCGGGACAGGGGTTTCCCTACGAGCAGTACTTC. Encoded protein: CSVVPGQGFPYEQYF.

The rearrangement joins TRBV6-2 or TRBV6-3 to TRBJ2-1, with 10 positions matching TRBD2. Looked up from germline, CDR1 is MNHEY and CDR2 is SVGEGT. Germline trimming cut 6 bases from V and 0 bases from J; bases unmatched to any gene: 11. The CDR3 covers 18 residues. The CDR3 coding sequence is TGTGCCAGCAGAGACCCCGTGACTAGCGGGTCCTCCTACAATGAGCAGTTCTTC. It codes for CASRDPVTSGSSYNEQFF.

The chain employs TRBV10-2 and TRBJ1-2; the D gene is possibly TRBD1 (5 bases). V gave up 3 bases and J gave up 3 bases, with 8 bases separating them. From germline, CDR1 is WSHSY and CDR2 SAAADI. This CDR3 comprises 13 residues. The CDR3 region is CASSDREYYGYTF. CDR3 sequence (DNA): TGCGCCAGCAGTGACAGGGAATACTATGGCTACACCTTC.

V and J are TRBV6-2 or TRBV6-3 and TRBJ2-5; D is possibly TRBD1 (6 bases). The germline CDR1 and CDR2 sequences are MNHEY and SVGEGT. This CDR3 is 15 amino acids long. V gave up 5 bases and J gave up 5 bases, with 18 bases separating them. The CDR3 loop reads CASSARDTGSETQYF. The CDR3 coding sequence is TGTGCCAGCAGTGCACGGGACACAGGGTCGGAGACCCAGTACTTC.

J is TRBJ2-7 and V is TRBV7-2; 7 nucleotides agree with TRBD2. The trim removed 3 bases at V and 7 bases at J, leaving 6 bases unmatched. Germline V gene lookup returns CDR1 SGHTA and CDR2 FQGNSA. The CDR3 is 13 residues long. Written as DNA, the CDR3 is TGTGCCAGCAGCTTGGGGGGGTCAGGTGAGCAGTACTTC. Its translation is CASSLGGSGEQYF.

A single count supports this clonotype. J is TRBJ2-5 and V is TRBV11-1; D ambiguous. With 7 bases removed from V and 4 bases from J, the gap between germline ends came to 7 bases. This CDR3 contains 11 residues. Per the germline V gene, CDR1 is SGHAT and CDR2 is FQDESV (reference sequence). CDR3 nucleotide sequence: TGTGCCAGCACCAAGCGAGAGACCCAGTACTTC. Encoded protein: CASTKRETQYF.

This clonotype appeared a few times. This chain's CDR3 is CASSRHIRDTSYEQYF. DNA of the CDR3: TGTGCCAGCAGCCGCCACATCCGGGACACTTCCTACGAGCAGTACTTC. V gene TRBV7-2 combines with J gene TRBJ2-7; D is perhaps TRBD1 (6 bases). The CDR3 runs to 16 residues. Trimming cost V 5 bases and J 1 base, with 18 bases left between them. Germline V gives CDR1 SGHTA, CDR2 FQGNSA.